Listed below are T cell receptor beta chains from one sample, sequenced in a study of cytomegalovirus exposure and HLA in healthy donors. Some clones are missing from TCRdb's copy, which holds only in-frame ones; the method was immunoSEQ multiplex PCR. The sample shows around 160,000 clones, more than 70% of them seen only once. The sample consisted of PBMCs. The source of these receptors is a male donor in good health and CMV-seronegative. Each CDR3 is given with its conserved first and last residue. The D gene is left open where the match is weak. The listing skips clone size in some rows; elsewhere it reads once, few, many or a size class.

>-|TRBJ2-5|TRBV7-9|TRBD1
TGTGCCAGCAGCGACCGGGACAGGCACTCCCAAGAGACCCAGTACTTC
CASSDRDRHSQETQYF
>-|TRBJ2-3|TRBV6-6|TRBD1
TGTGCCAGCAGGGAGGACAGGGGAAAAGATACGCAGTATTTT
CASREDRGKDTQYF
>-|TRBJ2-6|TRBV19|TRBD1
TGTGCCAGCGGTGCCGGGACAGGGTACTCTGGGGCCAACGTCCTGACTTTC
CASGAGTGYSGANVLTF
>-|TRBJ2-5|TRBV6-1|-
TGTGCCGCAGCGGAAGAGACCCAGTACTTC
CAAAEETQYF
>few|TRBJ2-1|TRBV2|TRBD2
TGTGCCAGCACTGCGACTAGCGTATACAATGAGCAGTTCTTC
CASTATSVYNEQFF
>-|TRBJ1-1|TRBV7-6|-
TGTGCCAGCAGCTTAGTGGGGGGTGGCACTGAAGCTTTCTTT
CASSLVGGGTEAFF
>-|TRBJ1-1|TRBV11-2|-
TGTGCCAGCAGCTTAGGGCGGATGAACACTGAAGCTTTCTTT
CASSLGRMNTEAFF
>-|TRBJ2-2|TRBV28|-
TGTGCCAGCAGTTTAGGGGGGAATTGGGGTGCCGGGGAGCTGTTTTTT
CASSLGGNWGAGELFF
>few|TRBJ1-1|TRBV7-6|-
TGTGCCAGCAGGCGTCAGGCAGGGAACACTGAAGCTTTCTTT
CASRRQAGNTEAFF
>-|TRBJ2-7|TRBV4-1|-
TGCGCCAGCAGCCAAGTATACCCGGACAGAGCAGAATACGAGCAGTACTTC
CASSQVYPDRAEYEQYF
>-|TRBJ2-3|TRBV7-9|TRBD2
TGTGCCAGCAGCTCAACGGGACTAGCGAGCACAGATACGCAGTATTTT
CASSSTGLASTDTQYF
>-|TRBJ2-1|TRBV27|-
TGTGCCAGCAGTTTTAACTTTAACAATGAGCAGTTCTTC
CASSFNFNNEQFF
>-|TRBJ2-7|TRBV9|-
TGTGCCAGCAGCGTAGACCAGGGTCACTACGAGCAGTACTTC
CASSVDQGHYEQYF
>-|TRBJ1-1|TRBV28|-
TGTGCCAGCAGTTTACGGTGGGTGCGGTCGAACACTGAAGCTTTCTTT
CASSLRWVRSNTEAFF
>few|TRBJ2-2|TRBV5-1|-
TGCGCCAGCAGCAGATTTGACAGGTCGAACACCGGGGAGCTGTTTTTT
CASSRFDRSNTGELFF
>-|TRBJ2-7|TRBV6-1|-
TGTGCCGGCGGTCGGTCCTACGAGCAGTACTTC
CAGGRSYEQYF
>-|TRBJ1-1|TRBV6-5|TRBD1
TGTGCCAGCAGTTACTTTGGGACAGGTGAAGCTTTCTTT
CASSYFGTGEAFF
>-|TRBJ2-4|TRBV30|-
TGTGCCTGGTTAGCGGTAGCCAAAAACATTCAGTACTTC
CAWLAVAKNIQYF
>-|TRBJ2-7|TRBV7-9|-
TGTGCCAGCAGCTTACCCACCGGACAGTCCTACGAGCAGTACTTC
CASSLPTGQSYEQYF
>-|TRBJ2-3|TRBV4-1|-
TGCGCCAGCAGCAATCCGGGACTTAGGCACGGACTATCGTCCACAGATACGCAGTATTTT
CASSNPGLRHGLSSTDTQYF
>few|TRBJ2-2|TRBV19|TRBD1
TGTGCCAGTAGTTGGGGGACAGGGCACACCGGGGAGCTGTTTTTT
CASSWGTGHTGELFF
>-|TRBJ2-1|TRBV5-1|-
TGCGCCAGCAGCTTGGAGGAGCTTTACAATGAGCAGTTCTTC
CASSLEELYNEQFF
>once|TRBJ2-5|TRBV7-2|-
TGTGCCAGCAGCTTGTTCGTCGACCAAGAGACCCAGTACTTC
CASSLFVDQETQYF
>-|TRBJ1-4|TRBV2|-
TGTGCCAGCAGCCTAAGGGGTCAGGGTGAAAAACTGTTTTTT
CASSLRGQGEKLFF
>-|TRBJ1-1|TRBV9|TRBD1
TGTGCCAGCAGCGTAGCGACAGGGGAAGCTTTCTTT
CASSVATGEAFF
>-|TRBJ2-7|TRBV4-3|-
TGCGCCAGCAGCCAAGATAGGGAGTCCCATGGGGAGCAGTACTTC
CASSQDRESHGEQYF
>-|TRBJ2-7|TRBV27|TRBD1
TGTGCCAGCAGTGTGAGACAGGGAATAAGCTACGAGCAGTACTTC
CASSVRQGISYEQYF
>-|TRBJ2-3|TRBV7-3|-
TGTGCCAGCAGCTGGGGAGGGGGGACAGATACGCAGTATTTT
CASSWGGGTDTQYF
>-|TRBJ2-5|TRBV19|-
TGTGCCAGTAGTTTGGTGGGGCGATCGGAGACCCAGTACTTC
CASSLVGRSETQYF
>-|TRBJ1-1|TRBV7-8|-
TGTGCCAGCAGCTTAGTCGGGGGGGGTCGGGGCGCTGAAGCTTTCTTT
CASSLVGGGRGAEAFF
>-|TRBJ2-7|TRBV7-2|TRBD2
TGTGCCAGCAGCTATAGCGGGAGGGTGTCCTACGAGCAGTACTTC
CASSYSGRVSYEQYF
>-|TRBJ2-1|TRBV4-2|TRBD2
TGTGCCAGCAGCCAGACTAGCGGGCCCTACAATGAGCAGTTCTTC
CASSQTSGPYNEQFF
>-|TRBJ2-5|TRBV27|TRBD2
TGTGCCAGCAGTTCCTGGGGGGTAGCGGGACAAGAGACCCAGTACTTC
CASSSWGVAGQETQYF
>-|TRBJ2-1|TRBV7-6|TRBD2
TGTGCCAGCAGCCGCCAGAGCGGGGGGGCCTACAATGAGCAGTTCTTC
CASSRQSGGAYNEQFF
>-|TRBJ2-5|TRBV18|TRBD1
TGTGCCAGCTCACCCGGGACAGTCCAAGAGACCCAGTACTTC
CASSPGTVQETQYF
>-|TRBJ1-5|TRBV4-1|TRBD1
TGCGCCAGCAGCCCCCTAAGTATACAGGGGGCTGGACAGCCCCAGCATTTT
CASSPLSIQGAGQPQHF
>-|TRBJ1-2|TRBV7-9|-
TGTGCCAGCAGCTCAACAGGGAGAGTTGAGGGCTACACCTTC
CASSSTGRVEGYTF
>-|TRBJ1-2|TRBV11-2|TRBD1
TGTGCCAGCAGCCAGCGGTGGCAGGGGGCTAACTATGGCTACACCTTC
CASSQRWQGANYGYTF
>-|TRBJ1-1|TRBV7-3|-
TGTGCCAGCAGCTCCTCCCCAGGGTTAGAAGCTTTCTTT
CASSSSPGLEAFF
>-|TRBJ1-2|TRBV5-8|-
TGTGCCAGCAGGGGGTGGCGGGAAGCTAACTATGGCTACACCTTC
CASRGWREANYGYTF
>-|TRBJ2-3|TRBV6-5|TRBD2
TGTGCCAGCAGTCTAGCGGGGGGGAGTGCAGATACGCAGTATTTT
CASSLAGGSADTQYF
>-|TRBJ2-7|TRBV7-6|-
TGTGCCAGCAGCTTAGGACTAGACCCTCCCTACGAGCAGTACTTC
CASSLGLDPPYEQYF
>-|TRBJ2-3|TRBV7-6|TRBD1
TGTGCCAGCAGCCCTCGGACAGGGGAAGGTGCAGATACGCAGTATTTT
CASSPRTGEGADTQYF
>-|TRBJ1-3|TRBV7-7|-
TGTGCCAGCAGCTCCGGGAGCGGATCGAACACCATATATTTT
CASSSGSGSNTIYF
>-|TRBJ2-1|TRBV27|TRBD2
TGTGCCAGCAGTCCAAGATATGGGACTAGCGGGAGGAGGGATGAGCAGTTCTTC
CASSPRYGTSGRRDEQFF
>-|TRBJ2-7|TRBV28|TRBD2
TGTGCCAGCAGCCCCTGGGGCAGCGGGGTTCACGAGCAGTACTTC
CASSPWGSGVHEQYF
>-|TRBJ2-2|TRBV7-2|-
TGTGCCAGCAGCCCGACTAGTTACACCGGGGAGCTGTTTTTT
CASSPTSYTGELFF
>-|TRBJ2-7|TRBV6-1|-
TGTGCCAGCAGTGAAGTGACAGTAGTCTCCTACGAGCAGTACTTC
CASSEVTVVSYEQYF
>-|TRBJ2-5|TRBV10-3|TRBD2
TGTGCCTCCACCTCGAGGACTAGCGGAGAGACCCAGTACTTC
CASTSRTSGETQYF
>-|TRBJ1-2|TRBV19|-
TGTGCCAGTAGCCCCCGGACGACAGTGGGGCACTATGGCTACACCTTC
CASSPRTTVGHYGYTF
>-|TRBJ1-5|TRBV28|TRBD1
TGTGCCTGGGGGGACAGGGCTTTTAATCAGCCCCAGCATTTT
CAWGDRAFNQPQHF
>-|TRBJ2-7|TRBV5-1|-
TGCGCCAGCAGCTTGGGGACAAACGAGCAGTACTTC
CASSLGTNEQYF
>once|TRBJ2-3|TRBV2|-
TGTGCCAGCAGTGACTTGGATACGCAGTATTTT
CASSDLDTQYF
>-|TRBJ1-1|TRBV27|-
TGTGCCAGCAGTTTCGGGGTACCGAACACTGAAGCTTTCTTT
CASSFGVPNTEAFF
>-|TRBJ2-3|TRBV2|TRBD2
TGTGCCAGCAGCGCTAGCGGGGGGACCACAGATACGCAGTATTTT
CASSASGGTTDTQYF
>-|TRBJ2-1|TRBV7-2|TRBD1
TGTGCCAGCAGCTCTCGACAGGGGAACTACAATGAGCAGTTCTTC
CASSSRQGNYNEQFF
>-|TRBJ2-1|TRBV6-5|TRBD1
TGTGCCAGCAGCAAGGACAGGGGGAAATACAATGAGCAGTTCTTC
CASSKDRGKYNEQFF
>few|TRBJ2-4|TRBV6-6|-
TGTGCCAGCAGTTATGTTCAGATAGCCAAAAACATTCAGTACTTC
CASSYVQIAKNIQYF
>-|TRBJ1-4|TRBV27|-
TGTGCCAGCAGCCGCAGAATTTCAACTAATGAAAAACTGTTTTTT
CASSRRISTNEKLFF